A selection of T cell receptor beta chains follows, all from one sample in a study of T cell changes during pregnancy in multiple sclerosis. This table comes from immunoSEQ multiplex PCR, and its TCRdb copy is limited to in-frame clones, with some not included. The table lists 74,000 or so clones, about 92% of them singletons. This specimen consisted of CD4+ T cells from peripheral blood mononuclear cells, obtained before pregnancy. Receptor source: a female donor with multiple sclerosis, enrolled in a pregnancy study. CDR3s include the opening cysteine and the closing phenylalanine or tryptophan. Fields, in order: V gene, J gene, CDR3 protein.

V: TRBV6-5
J: TRBJ2-7
CDR3: CASRTTGGGSHEQYF

V: TRBV7-9
J: TRBJ1-2
CDR3: CASSLQAGNYGYTF

V: TRBV2
J: TRBJ2-2
CDR3: CASREFFLAGDRTGELFF

V: TRBV29-1
J: TRBJ2-7
CDR3: CSVGGAGDYEQYF

V: TRBV4-1
J: TRBJ2-3
CDR3: CASSQDPRDVTSGRATDTQYF

V: TRBV19
J: TRBJ2-5
CDR3: CASSQGTVETQYF

V: TRBV7-6
J: TRBJ2-3
CDR3: CASSWGLAGTSTDTQYF

V: TRBV2
J: TRBJ2-7
CDR3: CASTPFRGSSYEQYF

V: TRBV21-1
J: TRBJ2-7
CDR3: CASNIFDRTFSYEQYF

V: TRBV2
J: TRBJ1-1
CDR3: CASAWGSRLEAFF

V: TRBV6-5
J: TRBJ1-1
CDR3: CASRGRNTEAFF

V: TRBV28
J: TRBJ2-1
CDR3: CASRPSTGRNEQFF

V: TRBV15
J: TRBJ1-1
CDR3: CATSRGSVNTEAFF

V: TRBV2
J: TRBJ1-1
CDR3: CASIWAGTSEAFF

V: TRBV25-1
J: TRBJ2-7
CDR3: CASSGGTEFYYEQYF

V: TRBV29-1
J: TRBJ1-2
CDR3: CSGRTAGEGGYTF

V: TRBV5-1
J: TRBJ2-5
CDR3: CASRLGTAETQYF

V: TRBV6-5
J: TRBJ2-5
CDR3: CASSFGREETQYF

V: TRBV19
J: TRBJ2-3
CDR3: CASSILGLAGGPYTQYF

V: TRBV15
J: TRBJ1-4
CDR3: CATTPGQRSGATNEKLFF

V: TRBV5-1
J: TRBJ2-1
CDR3: CASSLGTPQMDEQFF

V: TRBV18
J: TRBJ2-3
CDR3: CASSPRTSGADTQYF

V: TRBV30
J: TRBJ1-2
CDR3: CAWREQGRGYGYTF

V: TRBV5-1
J: TRBJ1-4
CDR3: CASSTGSRTNEKLFF

V: TRBV6-1
J: TRBJ2-1
CDR3: CASSGGGLIIKSEQFF

V: TRBV20-1
J: TRBJ1-2
CDR3: CSATPDYGYTF

V: TRBV5-6
J: TRBJ1-1
CDR3: CASSFTGDHGGTEAFF

V: TRBV5-1
J: TRBJ2-5
CDR3: CASSLAGGQETQYF